A single sample is the source of the 9 T cell receptor beta chains below, sequenced in a study of CD4 and CD8 cells across lung adenocarcinoma regions. MiXCR, run by TCRdb on the PCR reads, gives a single entry per CDR3 protein. The profile shows more than 9,500 distinct CDR3 sequences, roughly 44% of them singletons. Input material: CD8+ T cells from the margin of a lung tumor. The source of these receptors is a male donor with lung adenocarcinoma. The CD4 and CD8 labels of this study may be unreliable.

Points on this clonotype: A much larger clone differs from this one at a single base, so this may be a read error. The chain links TRBV27 to TRBJ2-1; 9 bases match TRBD2. The germline gives CDR1 MNHEY, CDR2 SMNVEV (reference sequence). The CDR3 is 16 residues long. Trimming at V came to 1 base and at J to 13 bases, leaving 14 bases not matched to a gene. This CDR3 is CASSLWGGRAQETQFF. The DNA of the CDR3 is TGTGCCAGCAGTTTATGGGGCGGGAGGGCCCAAGAGACCCAGTTCTTC.

This clonotype counts as medium-sized. The CDR3 DNA reads TGTGCCAGCAGTCCGGCGTGGGGGGACCTCTACGAGCAGTACTTC. Amino acids: CASSPAWGDLYEQYF. V gene TRBV6-1 combines with J gene TRBJ2-7; weak D call: TRBD2 (6 bases). Germline V gene sequence: CDR1 MNHNS, CDR2 SASEGT. Trimming took 5 bases from V and 3 from J, leaving 17 bases between them. The CDR3 extends over 15 amino acids.

V and J are TRBV14 and TRBJ2-2, with D unclear. The CDR3 has 15 residues. The germline V gene encodes CDR1 SGHDN and CDR2 FVKESK. Deletions cut 3 bases from V and 8 bases from J, with 16 bases between. The CDR3 sequence is CASSQTRPGAGELFF. CDR3 nucleotide sequence: TGTGCCAGCAGCCAGACCCGACCAGGTGCAGGGGAGCTGTTTTTT.

In its sample, this clonotype was seen a few times. DNA of the CDR3: TGTGCCAGCGGGGGAGCTGGGGGGCGTGGCACAGAGACGCAGTACTTC. Protein: CASGGAGGRGTETQYF. The rearrangement joins TRBV6-1 to TRBJ2-3; D is tentatively TRBD1 or TRBD2 (6 bases each). The DNA matches TRBJ2-7 better at its end, which makes the J call doubtful. The CDR3 has 16 amino acids. The V gene's germline CDR1 is MNHNS and CDR2 SASEGT.

This clonotype was counted only a few times. The rearrangement links TRBV6-5 to TRBJ2-5, with D possibly being TRBD1 (6 bases). Trimming removed 4 bases at V and 5 bases at J, with 14 bases between. There are 14 residues in the CDR3. CDR1 and CDR2 from the germline V gene are MNHEY and SVGAGI. The CDR3 reads CASSSGTWGETQYF. CDR3 nucleotide sequence: TGTGCCAGCAGTTCCGGGACATGGGGGGAGACCCAGTACTTC.

V and J are TRBV10-3 and TRBJ2-4, with D uncertain. Deletions cut 4 bases from V and 2 bases from J, with 12 bases between. CDR1 ENHRY and CDR2 SYGVKD come from the germline V gene. The CDR3 loop spans 15 amino acids. The CDR3: CAISVSKGTKNIQYF. The CDR3 coding sequence is TGTGCCATCAGTGTATCAAAAGGGACCAAAAACATTCAGTACTTC.

In regard to this clonotype: A junction boundary mismatches the germline segment, possibly from a read error. The chain is built from TRBV27 and TRBJ2-2; D is possibly TRBD2 (6 bases). The CDR3 is 15 amino acids. The germline V gene encodes CDR1 MNHEY and CDR2 SMNVEV (reference sequence). The CDR3 DNA reads as TGTGCCAGCAGTTTTGGAGGGACGAACACCGGGGAGCTGGTTTTT. Translated, it gives CASSFGGTNTGELVF.

For this clonotype: An end of the junction does not agree with germline; a read error may underlie this. The chain couples TRBV20-1 to TRBJ2-1, with D possibly being TRBD1 (6 bases). This CDR3 region has 16 residues. Germline CDR1 is DFQATT and CDR2 is SNEGSKA (reference sequence). The CDR3 sequence is CSARDSDRNGGNEQLF. As DNA, the CDR3 is TGCAGTGCTAGAGACTCCGACAGGAACGGTGGCAATGAGCAGCTCTTC.

V usage is TRBV6-1 and J usage is TRBJ2-4; no definite D call. V dropped 3 bases and J dropped 15 bases, with 30 bases sitting between them. The CDR3 has 17 amino acids. Per the germline V gene, CDR1 is MNHNS and CDR2 is SASEGT. CDR3 sequence (DNA): TGTGCCAGCAGTGAGGCGCTTCTTAGACGAGCCGGAGTTTCCCCGTACTTC. This translates into CASSEALLRRAGVSPYF.